Given below is one T cell receptor beta chain in context. The data derive from a study of cytomegalovirus exposure and HLA in healthy donors. Germline CDR1 MNHEY, CDR2 SVGAGI. With 6 bases removed from V and 1 base from J, the gap between germline ends came to 9 bases. The length of the CDR3 is 13 residues. Primers for the PCR totalled 60 Vbeta and 13 Jbeta. Assay: immunoSEQ multiplex PCR; the TCRdb copy retains only in-frame clones and omits some. The sample records about 140,000 clones, about 80% being singletons. The rearrangement uses TRBV6-5 and TRBJ1-1, with D unresolved. The receptor's source is a man aged 25-40 years in good health and CMV-seropositive. The sequencing input was PBMCs. The CDR3 nucleotides are TGTGCCAGCAGAAATACAGCGAACACTGAAGCTTTCTTT. It translates to CASRNTANTEAFF.